A selection of T cell receptor beta chains follows, all from one sample in a study of T-cell reconstitution after alpha-beta-depleted transplantation in children. Via MiXCR, TCRdb re-called the PCR reads, giving one row per CDR3 protein. The sample has about 300,000 distinct CDR3 sequences; 10% are singletons. The sample consisted of PBMCs, taken before TCRalphabeta/CD19-depleted stem cell transplant. The receptors shown here come from a boy under three years old with acute myeloid leukemia, due to receive a stem cell transplant. The CDR3 runs from the conserved cysteine through the conserved F or W. The D gene is left open where the match is weak. Rows give clone size only sometimes, using once, few, many, or a class for an expanded clone.

TRBJ2-7	many	15	TRBV9	TRBD2	TGTGCCAGCAGCGTAAGTGGAGCGGGAGAGATCCAGCAGTACTTC	CASSVSGAGEIQQYF
TRBJ2-5	many	14	TRBV7-2	-	TGTGCCAGCAGCTCCCACAGGGGGGGGGAGACCCAGTACTTC	CASSSHRGGETQYF
TRBJ1-2	many	14	TRBV9	-	TGTGCCAGCAGCGCAACCGGGACAACCTATGGCTACACCTTC	CASSATGTTYGYTF
TRBJ1-1	many	14	TRBV28	-	TGTGCCAGCAGTTTATGGACGGTGAACACTGAAGCTTTCTTT	CASSLWTVNTEAFF
TRBJ2-1	few	17	TRBV5-1	TRBD2	TGCGCCAGCAGCTTGGTGAGGGCTAGCGGGAGAGAAAATGAGCAGTTCTTC	CASSLVRASGRENEQFF
TRBJ2-2	many	14	TRBV5-5	TRBD2	TGTGCCAGCAAGGAAGCGGGGGTCACCGGGGAGCTGTTTTTT	CASKEAGVTGELFF
TRBJ2-7	-	14	TRBV7-2	-	TGTGCCAGCAGCTTCGTAGGTGGGTCCTACGAGCAGTACTTC	CASSFVGGSYEQYF
TRBJ2-2	many	13	TRBV4-1	-	TGCGCCAGCAGCCCTCAGAGGAACGGGGAGCTGTTTTTT	CASSPQRNGELFF
TRBJ2-2	many	15	TRBV10-3	-	TGTGCCATCAGTGAACGAGTGGCGGGACGGGGGGAGCTGTTTTTT	CAISERVAGRGELFF
TRBJ1-1	many	14	TRBV5-1	-	TGCGCCAGCAGCGCCCGGGCAGGGGCCACTGAAGCTTTCTTT	CASSARAGATEAFF
TRBJ2-7	many	14	TRBV2	-	TGTGCCAGCAGTGAACCGGGACTGCCCGACCAGCAGTACTTC	CASSEPGLPDQQYF
TRBJ2-3	-	15	TRBV7-3	-	TGTGCCAGCAGCACCCGGGGGCCCGGCACAGATACGCAGTATTTT	CASSTRGPGTDTQYF
TRBJ2-1	many	16	TRBV15	TRBD2	TGTGCCACCAGCAGAGATAGATCTAGCGGGGTTTGGGAGCAGTTCTTC	CATSRDRSSGVWEQFF
TRBJ2-7	many	15	TRBV4-2	-	TGTGCCAGCAGCCGCTCGACTAGGGCGGCCCGAGAGCAGTACTTC	CASSRSTRAAREQYF
TRBJ2-3	many	12	TRBV5-1	-	TGCGCCAGCAGCTGGGGCGTTGATACGCAGTATTTT	CASSWGVDTQYF
TRBJ1-3	many	14	TRBV5-5	-	TGTGCCAGCAGCTTGGCGGGTCCTGGAAACACCATATATTTT	CASSLAGPGNTIYF
TRBJ2-2	many	13	TRBV29-1	-	TGCAGCGCCGCGTCTTCGGGGGCCGGGGAGCTGTTTTTT	CSAASSGAGELFF
TRBJ1-5	-	12	TRBV28	-	TGTGCCAGCAGCATGCAGGGACCTCCCCAGCATTTT	CASSMQGPPQHF
TRBJ1-4	few	14	TRBV12-3/TRBV12-4	-	TGTGCCAGCAGTCAACAGGGTACTAATGAAAAACTGTTTTTT	CASSQQGTNEKLFF
TRBJ1-2	few	17	TRBV12-3/TRBV12-4	-	TGTGCCAGCAGTTTAGTTCTGGTTAGCGCGGGGAACTATGGCTACACCTTC	CASSLVLVSAGNYGYTF
TRBJ2-3	many	11	TRBV24-1	-	TGTGCCACCAGTGATTCAGATACGCAGTATTTT	CATSDSDTQYF
TRBJ2-7	-	14	TRBV7-2	-	TGTGCCAGCAGCTTAAGGGGGGGAACCTACGAGCAGTACTTC	CASSLRGGTYEQYF
TRBJ2-5	many	14	TRBV7-9	-	TGTGCCAGCAGCTTTTGGGTAGAGGAAGAGACCCAGTACTTC	CASSFWVEEETQYF
TRBJ2-2	few	15	TRBV7-2	TRBD1	TGTGCCAGCAGCTCAGTGCAGGGGGCGACCGGGGAGCTGTTTTTT	CASSSVQGATGELFF
TRBJ2-7	many	18	TRBV7-6	TRBD2	TGTGCCAGCAGCTTAGTACCACGGACTAGCGGGGACTCCTACGAGCAGTACTTC	CASSLVPRTSGDSYEQYF
TRBJ2-7	few	18	TRBV4-3	TRBD2	TGCGCCAGCAGCCTCCAGACCGGGACTAGCGGGATACAAAACGAGCAGTACTTC	CASSLQTGTSGIQNEQYF
TRBJ2-5	few	15	TRBV18	-	TGTGCCAGCTCACCTTTTGAGGTTAACGGTGAGACCCAGTACTTC	CASSPFEVNGETQYF
TRBJ2-7	-	17	TRBV7-2	TRBD2	TGTGCCAGCAGCGTAGCCGAGACTAGCGGGAGGTCCTACGAGCAGTACTTC	CASSVAETSGRSYEQYF
TRBJ1-1	many	15	TRBV12-3/TRBV12-4	TRBD1	TGTGCCAGCAGCCCGACAGGGGCCATGAACACTGAAGCTTTCTTT	CASSPTGAMNTEAFF
TRBJ2-1	-	15	TRBV4-2	-	TGTGCCAGCAGCCAAGGAATAGAGGGGTACAATGAGCAGTTCTTC	CASSQGIEGYNEQFF
TRBJ2-3	-	17	TRBV18	-	TGTGCCAGCTCACCAAGAATTCAGGGGCTAGGCACAGATACGCAGTATTTT	CASSPRIQGLGTDTQYF
TRBJ2-5	many	15	TRBV5-5	TRBD1	TGTGCCAGCAGCTTGGTCGGGACAGGTCAAGAGACCCAGTACTTC	CASSLVGTGQETQYF
TRBJ2-7	few	18	TRBV12-3/TRBV12-4	TRBD2	TGTGCCAGCAGTTTGGGACTAGCGGGGGGGCCGACGGGCTACGAGCAGTACTTC	CASSLGLAGGPTGYEQYF
TRBJ1-4	few	15	TRBV7-9	TRBD1	TGTGCCAGCAGCCGGGACAGGGGTACTGGAGAAAAACTGTTTTTT	CASSRDRGTGEKLFF
TRBJ1-1	many	17	TRBV5-1	TRBD1	TGCGCCAGCAGCTTGGTACGACAGGGTTGGAGGAACACTGAAGCTTTCTTT	CASSLVRQGWRNTEAFF
TRBJ2-1	many	12	TRBV28	TRBD2	TGTGCCGGGAGGGCGCGGTGGAATGAGCAGTTCTTC	CAGRARWNEQFF
TRBJ1-1	many	14	TRBV11-2	-	TGTGCCAGCAGCTTAGGGATCTCCTACACTGAAGCTTTCTTT	CASSLGISYTEAFF